This TCR beta chain was sequenced for a study of regulatory T cells in long-lasting Graves disease. Study-level findings and limits: For persistent Graves' patients, TCR diversity was lower than for newly diagnosed ones.

The V gene lost 6 bases and the J gene lost 5 bases, with 7 bases spanning the gap. The CDR3 is 11 amino acids. This clonotype appeared many times. The antigen is not known. Investigators prepared the TCR beta libraries by applying iRepertoire HTBI primers and Arm-PCR of CDR3 regions. TCRdb recomputed calls from the multiplex PCR reads with MiXCR, one row per CDR3 protein. The sample shows around 250,000 distinct CDR3 sequences, more than 15% of them seen only once. Stated time point: newly diagnosed GD, antithyroid drugs for less than 3 months. RNA extracted from PBMCs served as the sequencing template. The same data also went into a second study, on T cells in Graves' hyperthyroidism and ophthalmopathy.

The sequence was obtained from a young woman with Graves disease. The V gene is TRBV12-3 or TRBV12-4, the J gene TRBJ1-2; D not resolved. Sequencing used peripheral blood mononuclear cells (PBMCs), obtained at new diagnosis, from a patient treated with antithyroid drugs. The CDR3 loop reads CASRDGYGYTF. The CDR3 DNA sequence: TGTGCCAGCAGGGACGGGTATGGCTACACCTTC.